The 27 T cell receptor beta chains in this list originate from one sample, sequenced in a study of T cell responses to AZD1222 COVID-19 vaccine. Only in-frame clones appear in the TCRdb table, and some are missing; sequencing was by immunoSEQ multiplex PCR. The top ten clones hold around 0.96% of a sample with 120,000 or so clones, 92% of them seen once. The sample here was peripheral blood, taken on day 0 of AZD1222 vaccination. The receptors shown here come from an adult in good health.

CDR3 protein: CASSLRGSITYEQYF. CDR3 DNA sequence: TGTGCCAGCAGTTTAAGGGGGTCGATTACCTACGAGCAGTACTTC. The chain uses TRBV28 and TRBJ2-7, with D perhaps matching TRBD1 (6 bases). Between the trimmed V and J ends, which lost 2 bases and 2 bases, there was a span of 13 bases. CDR1 is MDHEN and CDR2 is SYDVKM in the germline V gene. This CDR3 spans 15 amino acids.

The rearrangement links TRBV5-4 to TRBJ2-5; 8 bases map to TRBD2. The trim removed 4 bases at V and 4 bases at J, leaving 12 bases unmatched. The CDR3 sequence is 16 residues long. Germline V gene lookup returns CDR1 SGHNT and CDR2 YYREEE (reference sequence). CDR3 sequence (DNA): TGTGCCAGCAGCCCGGGGGGGTCCTGGGGGCGAGAGACCCAGTACTTC. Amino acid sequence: CASSPGGSWGRETQYF.

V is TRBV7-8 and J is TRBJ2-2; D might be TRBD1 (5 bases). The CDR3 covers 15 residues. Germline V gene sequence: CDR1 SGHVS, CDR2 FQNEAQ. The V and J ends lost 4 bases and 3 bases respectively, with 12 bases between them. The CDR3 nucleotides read TGTGCCAGCAGCTCAGGGTTTGGGGACACCGGGGAGCTGTTTTTT. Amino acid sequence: CASSSGFGDTGELFF.

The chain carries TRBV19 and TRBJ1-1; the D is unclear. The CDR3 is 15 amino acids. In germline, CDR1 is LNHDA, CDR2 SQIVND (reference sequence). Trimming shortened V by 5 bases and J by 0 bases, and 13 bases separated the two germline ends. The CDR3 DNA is TGTGCCAGTAGTCTCCCCAATCGCATGAACACTGAAGCTTTCTTT. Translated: CASSLPNRMNTEAFF.

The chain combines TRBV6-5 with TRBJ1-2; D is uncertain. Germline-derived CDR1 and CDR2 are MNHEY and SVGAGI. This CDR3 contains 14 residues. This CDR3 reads CAIREPLASFGYTF. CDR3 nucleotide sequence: TGTGCGATACGGGAGCCCCTCGCTTCGTTTGGCTACACCTTC.

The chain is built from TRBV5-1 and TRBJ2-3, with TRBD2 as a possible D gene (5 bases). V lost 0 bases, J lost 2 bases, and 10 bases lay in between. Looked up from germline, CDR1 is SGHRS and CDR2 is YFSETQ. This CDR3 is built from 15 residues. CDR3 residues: CASSLGDYNTDTQYF. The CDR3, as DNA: TGCGCCAGCAGCTTGGGCGACTACAACACAGATACGCAGTATTTT. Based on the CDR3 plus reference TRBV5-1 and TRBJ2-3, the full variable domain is KAGVTQTPRYLIKTRGQQVTLSCSPISGHRSVSWYQQTPGQGLQFLFEYFSETQRNKGNFPGRFSGRQFSNSRSEMNVSTLELGDSALYLCASSLGDYNTDTQYFGPGTRLTVL.

This CDR3 is CASSPRGSGYTF. CDR3 bases: TGCGCCAGCAGCCCAAGAGGGTCGGGCTACACCTTC. The gene calls are TRBV5-1 and TRBJ1-2; no firm D call. The V gene lost 4 bases and the J gene lost 8 bases, with 12 bases spanning the gap. The CDR3 totals 12 residues. Germline V gives CDR1 SGHRS, CDR2 YFSETQ.

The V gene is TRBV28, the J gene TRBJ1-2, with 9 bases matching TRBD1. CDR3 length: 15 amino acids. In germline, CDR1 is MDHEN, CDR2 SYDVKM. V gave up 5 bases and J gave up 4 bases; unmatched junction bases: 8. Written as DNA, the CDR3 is TGTGCCAGCAGTCCAGTAGGACAGGGGTCCTATGGCTACACCTTC. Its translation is CASSPVGQGSYGYTF.

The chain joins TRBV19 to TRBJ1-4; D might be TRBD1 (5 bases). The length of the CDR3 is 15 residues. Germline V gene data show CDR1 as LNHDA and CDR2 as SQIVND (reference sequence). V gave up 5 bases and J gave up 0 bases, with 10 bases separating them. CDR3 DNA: TGTGCCAGTAGTCCCGGGACGGCAACTAATGAAAAACTGTTTTTT. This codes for CASSPGTATNEKLFF. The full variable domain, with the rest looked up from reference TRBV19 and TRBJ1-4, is DGGITQSPKYLFRKEGQNVTLSCEQNLNHDAMYWYRQDPGQGLRLIYYSQIVNDFQKGDIAEGYSVSREKKESFPLTVTSAQKNPTAFYLCASSPGTATNEKLFFGSGTQLSVL.

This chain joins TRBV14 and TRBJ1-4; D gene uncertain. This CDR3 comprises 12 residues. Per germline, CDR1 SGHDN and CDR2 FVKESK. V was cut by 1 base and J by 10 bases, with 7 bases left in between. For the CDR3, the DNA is TGTGCCAGCAGCCAAGGGCCCTCAAAACTGTTTTTT. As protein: CASSQGPSKLFF.

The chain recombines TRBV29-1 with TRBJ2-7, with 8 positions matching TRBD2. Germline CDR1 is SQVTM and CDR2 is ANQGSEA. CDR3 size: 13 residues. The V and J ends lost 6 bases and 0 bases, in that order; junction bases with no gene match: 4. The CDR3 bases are TGCAGCGTGGTTAGCGGGAACTCCTACGAGCAGTACTTC. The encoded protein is CSVVSGNSYEQYF.

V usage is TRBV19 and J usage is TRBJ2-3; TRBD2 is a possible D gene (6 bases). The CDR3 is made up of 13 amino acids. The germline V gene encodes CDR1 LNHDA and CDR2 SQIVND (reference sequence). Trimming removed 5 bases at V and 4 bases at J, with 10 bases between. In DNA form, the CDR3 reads TGTGCCAGTAGTGGTGGGACTGCAGATACGCAGTATTTT. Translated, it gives CASSGGTADTQYF.

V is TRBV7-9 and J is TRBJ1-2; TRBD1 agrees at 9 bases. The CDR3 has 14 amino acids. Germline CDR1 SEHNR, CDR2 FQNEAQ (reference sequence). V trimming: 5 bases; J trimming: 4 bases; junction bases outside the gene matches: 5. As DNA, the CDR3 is TGTGCCAGCAGCCTAACGGACAGGGGCTATGGCTACACCTTC. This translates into CASSLTDRGYGYTF.

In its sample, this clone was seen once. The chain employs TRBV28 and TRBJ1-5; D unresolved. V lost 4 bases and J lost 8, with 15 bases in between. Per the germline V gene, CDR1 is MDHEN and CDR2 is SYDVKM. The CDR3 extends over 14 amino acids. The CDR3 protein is CASSSQPSAEPQHF. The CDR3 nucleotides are TGTGCCAGCAGTTCGCAGCCCTCTGCCGAGCCCCAGCATTTT.

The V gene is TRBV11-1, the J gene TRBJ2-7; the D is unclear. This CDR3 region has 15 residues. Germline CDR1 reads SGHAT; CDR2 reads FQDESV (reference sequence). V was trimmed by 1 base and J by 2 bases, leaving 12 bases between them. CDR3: CASSLGSAATYEQYF. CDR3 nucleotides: TGTGCCAGCAGCTTAGGGTCGGCAGCAACCTACGAGCAGTACTTC.

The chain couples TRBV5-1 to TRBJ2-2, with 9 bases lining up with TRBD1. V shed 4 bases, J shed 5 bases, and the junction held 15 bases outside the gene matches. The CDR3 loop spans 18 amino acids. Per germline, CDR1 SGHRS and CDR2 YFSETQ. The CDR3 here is CASSTNPTGGAGTGELFF. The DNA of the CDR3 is TGCGCCAGCAGCACGAATCCTACAGGGGGCGCCGGAACCGGGGAGCTGTTTTTT.

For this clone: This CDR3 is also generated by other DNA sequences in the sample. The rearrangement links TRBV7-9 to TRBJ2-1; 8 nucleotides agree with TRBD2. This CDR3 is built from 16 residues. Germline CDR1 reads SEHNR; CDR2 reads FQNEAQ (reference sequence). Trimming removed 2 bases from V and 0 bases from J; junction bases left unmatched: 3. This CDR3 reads CASSLWLAGSYNEQFF. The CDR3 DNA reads TGTGCCAGCAGCTTATGGCTAGCGGGCTCCTACAATGAGCAGTTCTTC.

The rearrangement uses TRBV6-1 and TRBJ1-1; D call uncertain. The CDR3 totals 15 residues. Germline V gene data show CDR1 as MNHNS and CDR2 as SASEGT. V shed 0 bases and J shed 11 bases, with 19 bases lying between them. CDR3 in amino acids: CASSEAFFIPDLAFF. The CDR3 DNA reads TGTGCCAGCAGTGAAGCGTTTTTTATTCCGGATTTGGCTTTCTTT.

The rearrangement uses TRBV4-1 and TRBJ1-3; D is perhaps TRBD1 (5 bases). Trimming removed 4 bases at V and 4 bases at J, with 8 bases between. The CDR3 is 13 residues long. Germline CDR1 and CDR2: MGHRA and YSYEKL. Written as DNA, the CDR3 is TGCGCCAGCAGCCTGGAGGGGGGAAACACCATATATTTT. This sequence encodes CASSLEGGNTIYF.

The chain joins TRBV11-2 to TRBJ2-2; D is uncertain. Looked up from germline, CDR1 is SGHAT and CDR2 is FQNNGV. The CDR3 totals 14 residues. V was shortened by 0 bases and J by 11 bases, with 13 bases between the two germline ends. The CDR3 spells CASSLDLATAELFF. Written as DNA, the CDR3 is TGTGCCAGCAGCTTAGATCTGGCCACGGCAGAGCTGTTTTTT.

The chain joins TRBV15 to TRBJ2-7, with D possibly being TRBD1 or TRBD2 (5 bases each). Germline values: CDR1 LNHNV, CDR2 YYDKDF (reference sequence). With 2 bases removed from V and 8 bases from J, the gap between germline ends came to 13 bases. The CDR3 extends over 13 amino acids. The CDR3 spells CATSRTGPGQQYF. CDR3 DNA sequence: TGTGCCACCAGCAGAACGGGACCCGGTCAGCAGTACTTC.

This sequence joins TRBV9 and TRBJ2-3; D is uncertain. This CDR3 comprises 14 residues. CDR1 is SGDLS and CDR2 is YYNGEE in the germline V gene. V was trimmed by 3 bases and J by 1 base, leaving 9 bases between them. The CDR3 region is CASSAHKGTDTQYF. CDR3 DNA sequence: TGTGCCAGCAGCGCACATAAAGGCACAGATACGCAGTATTTT.

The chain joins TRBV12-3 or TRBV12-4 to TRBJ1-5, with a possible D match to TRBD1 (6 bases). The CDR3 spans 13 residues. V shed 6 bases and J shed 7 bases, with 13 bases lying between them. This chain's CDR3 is CASSPRGEQPQHF. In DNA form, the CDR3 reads TGTGCCAGCAGCCCCAGGGGAGAGCAGCCCCAGCATTTT.

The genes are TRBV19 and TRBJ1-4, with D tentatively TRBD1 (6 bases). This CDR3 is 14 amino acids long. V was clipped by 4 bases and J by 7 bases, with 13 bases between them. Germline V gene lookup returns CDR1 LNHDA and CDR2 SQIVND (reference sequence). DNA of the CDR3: TGTGCCAGTAGTACTAACACAGGGTTTGAAAAACTGTTTTTT. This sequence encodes CASSTNTGFEKLFF.

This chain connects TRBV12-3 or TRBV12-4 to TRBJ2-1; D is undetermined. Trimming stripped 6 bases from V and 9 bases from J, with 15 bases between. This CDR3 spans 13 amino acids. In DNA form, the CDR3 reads TGTGCCAGCAGCCCCGGACCGGCCGGTGAGCAGTTCTTC. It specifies CASSPGPAGEQFF.

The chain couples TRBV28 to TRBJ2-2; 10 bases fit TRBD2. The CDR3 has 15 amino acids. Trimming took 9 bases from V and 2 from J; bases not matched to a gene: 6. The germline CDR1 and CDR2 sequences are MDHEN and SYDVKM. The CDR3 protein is CASGLAGGNTGELFF. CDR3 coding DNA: TGTGCCAGTGGATTAGCGGGAGGAAACACCGGGGAGCTGTTTTTT. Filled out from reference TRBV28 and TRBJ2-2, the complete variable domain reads DVKVTQSSRYLVKRTGEKVFLECVQDMDHENMFWYRQDPGLGLRLIYFSYDVKMKEKGDIPEGYSVSREKKERFSLILESASTNQTSMYLCASGLAGGNTGELFFGEGSRLTVL.

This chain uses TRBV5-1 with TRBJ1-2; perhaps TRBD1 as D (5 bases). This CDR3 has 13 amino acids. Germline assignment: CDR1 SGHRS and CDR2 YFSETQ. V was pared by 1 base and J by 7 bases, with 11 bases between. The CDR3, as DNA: TGCGCCAGCAGCTTGAGGCAGGGATCTGGCTACACCTTC. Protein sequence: CASSLRQGSGYTF.